The rows below give T cell receptor beta chains drawn from one sample of a study of identical twins. One entry per CDR3 protein results from TCRdb running MiXCR on the 5' RACE reads. The data hold around 960,000 distinct CDR3 sequences, with approximately 13% observed a single time. The same sample was also used in a study of yellow fever vaccine responses in identical twins.

The sample was PBMCs. The receptors derive from a woman between 18 and 30 years old in good health. Both conserved end residues are part of each CDR3. D genes are given only for firm matches. Clone size is not always given. Where it is, it says once, few, many or a class for expanded clones.

D gene: TRBD1
V gene: TRBV7-3
clone size: few
J gene: TRBJ2-1
CDR3 DNA: TGTGCCAGCAGCCGATTGGGACAGGGCCCTCCCAATGAGCAGTTCTTC
CDR3 protein: CASSRLGQGPPNEQFF

D gene: TRBD1
V gene: TRBV20-1
clone size: few
J gene: TRBJ2-3
CDR3 DNA: TGCAGTGCTAGAGAGTACAGGGGGCGCGCAGATACGCAGTATTTT
CDR3 protein: CSAREYRGRADTQYF

D gene: .
V gene: TRBV4-1
clone size: .
J gene: TRBJ2-7
CDR3 DNA: TGCGCCAGCAGCCACAGGGTGGCCGACGAGCAGTACTTC
CDR3 protein: CASSHRVADEQYF

D gene: .
V gene: TRBV5-1
clone size: few
J gene: TRBJ2-3
CDR3 DNA: TGCGCCAGCAGCCTCAGCGGAAGACAAAGCACAGATACGCAGTATTTT
CDR3 protein: CASSLSGRQSTDTQYF

D gene: .
V gene: TRBV7-2
clone size: few
J gene: TRBJ2-7
CDR3 DNA: TGTGCCAGCAGCTTAATTCTGGTGACCGTCGGGTACGAGCAGTACTTC
CDR3 protein: CASSLILVTVGYEQYF

D gene: TRBD2
V gene: TRBV27
clone size: .
J gene: TRBJ2-1
CDR3 DNA: TGTGCCAGCAGTACTGTAGCGGGAGAGGAAGTTTTTGTGCGGTTCTTC
CDR3 protein: CASSTVAGEEVFVRFF

D gene: TRBD2
V gene: TRBV9
clone size: few
J gene: TRBJ2-1
CDR3 DNA: TGTGCCAGCAGCGCCGGGAGACTAGCGGGAAACAATGAGCAGTTCTTC
CDR3 protein: CASSAGRLAGNNEQFF

D gene: .
V gene: TRBV18
clone size: .
J gene: TRBJ2-3
CDR3 DNA: TGTGCCAGCTCACCACGACTCATAGATACGCAGTATTTT
CDR3 protein: CASSPRLIDTQYF

D gene: TRBD2
V gene: TRBV12-3/TRBV12-4
clone size: many
J gene: TRBJ2-3
CDR3 DNA: TGTGCCAGCAGGGCCGGGAGCGGGGGGTATGATACGCAGTATTTT
CDR3 protein: CASRAGSGGYDTQYF

D gene: .
V gene: TRBV6-1
clone size: few
J gene: TRBJ1-6
CDR3 DNA: TGTGCCAGCAGTGAGCCCTCCCGGACTAGGAATTCACCCCTCCACTTT
CDR3 protein: CASSEPSRTRNSPLHF

D gene: .
V gene: TRBV28
clone size: .
J gene: TRBJ2-3
CDR3 DNA: TGTGCCAGCAGTTCCCGACAGCCCTCCACAGATACGCAGTATTTT
CDR3 protein: CASSSRQPSTDTQYF

D gene: .
V gene: TRBV20-1
clone size: few
J gene: TRBJ2-1
CDR3 DNA: TGCAGTGCTAGGTTGTTGAGCGGCTTGACGTACAATGAGCAGTTCTTC
CDR3 protein: CSARLLSGLTYNEQFF

D gene: TRBD1
V gene: TRBV20-1
clone size: few
J gene: TRBJ1-2
CDR3 DNA: TGCAGTGCGTCGACAGGGAACTATGGCTACACCTTC
CDR3 protein: CSASTGNYGYTF

D gene: .
V gene: TRBV5-1
clone size: .
J gene: TRBJ1-1
CDR3 DNA: TGCGCCAGCAGCCAACGGGGGGACCTGCCGACTGAAGCTTTCTTT
CDR3 protein: CASSQRGDLPTEAFF

D gene: TRBD2
V gene: TRBV7-9
clone size: .
J gene: TRBJ2-5
CDR3 DNA: TGTGCCAGCAGCTTCCGGGGGGAGAGGGAGACCCAGTACTTC
CDR3 protein: CASSFRGERETQYF

D gene: TRBD1
V gene: TRBV29-1
clone size: many
J gene: TRBJ2-2
CDR3 DNA: TGCAGCGTACGACAGGGCCACACCGGGGAGCTGTTTTTT
CDR3 protein: CSVRQGHTGELFF

D gene: TRBD2
V gene: TRBV9
clone size: .
J gene: TRBJ2-1
CDR3 DNA: TGTGCCAGCAGCGTAGCGGCGGGAGCAGGAAATGAGCAGTTCTTC
CDR3 protein: CASSVAAGAGNEQFF

D gene: TRBD2
V gene: TRBV28
clone size: few
J gene: TRBJ2-5
CDR3 DNA: TGTGCCAGCAGTTTAAGTGTAGCGGGGGGGATCGGAGAGACCCAGTACTTC
CDR3 protein: CASSLSVAGGIGETQYF

D gene: .
V gene: TRBV2
clone size: few
J gene: TRBJ2-1
CDR3 DNA: TGTGCCAGCAGACCGGGACTCGAAACCTACAATGAGCAGTTCTTC
CDR3 protein: CASRPGLETYNEQFF

D gene: .
V gene: TRBV12-3/TRBV12-4
clone size: .
J gene: TRBJ2-7
CDR3 DNA: TGTGCCAGCAGTTTTTCTTCGAATTCCTACGAGCAGTACTTC
CDR3 protein: CASSFSSNSYEQYF

D gene: .
V gene: TRBV11-1
clone size: .
J gene: TRBJ2-6
CDR3 DNA: TGTGCCAGCAGCCTAGGGCTCCAGGCCCGAACGAGCTCTGGGGCCAACGTCCTGACTTTC
CDR3 protein: CASSLGLQARTSSGANVLTF

D gene: .
V gene: TRBV5-7
clone size: .
J gene: TRBJ2-3
CDR3 DNA: TGTGCCAGCAGCTTGGCCAAGAGGCTGGGGGATACGCAGTATTTT
CDR3 protein: CASSLAKRLGDTQYF

D gene: .
V gene: TRBV28
clone size: many
J gene: TRBJ1-6
CDR3 DNA: TGTGCCAGCAGTTTACTCGATAATTCACCCCTCCACTTT
CDR3 protein: CASSLLDNSPLHF

D gene: .
V gene: TRBV24-1
clone size: few
J gene: TRBJ1-5
CDR3 DNA: TGTGCCACCAGTGACTCGGACAAGGCCCTTAATCAGCCCCAGCATTTT
CDR3 protein: CATSDSDKALNQPQHF

D gene: .
V gene: TRBV7-3
clone size: .
J gene: TRBJ2-5
CDR3 DNA: TGTGCCAGCAGCTTAAATGCGGGACCACAAGAGACCCAGTACTTC
CDR3 protein: CASSLNAGPQETQYF

D gene: .
V gene: TRBV10-3
clone size: .
J gene: TRBJ2-1
CDR3 DNA: TGTGCCATCAGTGACCCCGGCCTCTCCTACAATGAGCAGTTCTTC
CDR3 protein: CAISDPGLSYNEQFF

D gene: TRBD2
V gene: TRBV14
clone size: many
J gene: TRBJ2-3
CDR3 DNA: TGTGCCAGCAGCCACCAGTTAGCGGGACCGTCGGATACGCAGTATTTT
CDR3 protein: CASSHQLAGPSDTQYF

D gene: .
V gene: TRBV7-3
clone size: few
J gene: TRBJ2-1
CDR3 DNA: TGTGCCAGCAGCTCGAGACTAGGGGAGCAGTTCTTC
CDR3 protein: CASSSRLGEQFF

D gene: .
V gene: TRBV12-3/TRBV12-4
clone size: few
J gene: TRBJ2-7
CDR3 DNA: TGTGCCAGCAGTTCTCCGGGAGAGTACGAGCAGTACTTC
CDR3 protein: CASSSPGEYEQYF

D gene: .
V gene: TRBV4-1
clone size: many
J gene: TRBJ2-3
CDR3 DNA: TGCGCCAGCAGCCAAGATGCTACAGATACGCAGTATTTT
CDR3 protein: CASSQDATDTQYF

D gene: .
V gene: TRBV18
clone size: .
J gene: TRBJ2-5
CDR3 DNA: TGTGCCAGCTCACCACCAGCGGGTCGGGGACACCCCAAGGGAGAGACCCAGTACTTC
CDR3 protein: CASSPPAGRGHPKGETQYF

D gene: .
V gene: TRBV12-3/TRBV12-4
clone size: .
J gene: TRBJ1-1
CDR3 DNA: TGTGCCAGCAGTTTATTCGGGGTGGGCACTGAAGCTTTCTTT
CDR3 protein: CASSLFGVGTEAFF

D gene: .
V gene: TRBV7-8
clone size: few
J gene: TRBJ2-2
CDR3 DNA: TGTGCCAGCAGCTTAGTCGCGGGGTTGGACACCGGGGAGCTGTTTTTT
CDR3 protein: CASSLVAGLDTGELFF

D gene: TRBD1
V gene: TRBV28
clone size: .
J gene: TRBJ1-1
CDR3 DNA: TGTGCCAGCAGTCCCAGGGACAGAGCCCTGGAGAACACTGAAGCTTTCTTT
CDR3 protein: CASSPRDRALENTEAFF

D gene: .
V gene: TRBV20-1
clone size: few
J gene: TRBJ1-1
CDR3 DNA: TGCAGTGCATATACCGGGACACTCAACACTGAAGCTTTCTTT
CDR3 protein: CSAYTGTLNTEAFF

D gene: .
V gene: TRBV29-1
clone size: .
J gene: TRBJ2-2
CDR3 DNA: TGCAGCGCCCGGGCAGTACGGAACACCGGGGAGCTGTTTTTT
CDR3 protein: CSARAVRNTGELFF

D gene: TRBD1
V gene: TRBV12-3/TRBV12-4
clone size: few
J gene: TRBJ2-1
CDR3 DNA: TGTGCCAGCAGTGCAAGGGGACAGACCCCAAGCAATGAGCAGTTCTTC
CDR3 protein: CASSARGQTPSNEQFF

D gene: TRBD1
V gene: TRBV5-1
clone size: .
J gene: TRBJ2-1
CDR3 DNA: TGCGCCAGCAGACGTGCCGGACAGGGGGCATATGAGCAGTTCTTC
CDR3 protein: CASRRAGQGAYEQFF

D gene: .
V gene: TRBV11-2
clone size: once
J gene: TRBJ2-3
CDR3 DNA: TGTGCCAGCAGCTTAGTCTCCCACTTGGGCAGGGGAGCAGATACGCAGTATTTT
CDR3 protein: CASSLVSHLGRGADTQYF

D gene: TRBD1
V gene: TRBV10-3
clone size: few
J gene: TRBJ1-1
CDR3 DNA: TGTGCCATCAGTGATTGGACAGGGAGTAACACTGAAGCTTTCTTT
CDR3 protein: CAISDWTGSNTEAFF

D gene: TRBD2
V gene: TRBV12-5
clone size: few
J gene: TRBJ2-1
CDR3 DNA: TGTGCTAGTGGTTTGGGGGTCCTAGCGGGAGGACTCGATGAGCAGTTCTTC
CDR3 protein: CASGLGVLAGGLDEQFF

D gene: .
V gene: TRBV28
clone size: .
J gene: TRBJ1-1
CDR3 DNA: TGTGCCAGCAGTTTATACAGGGCGGGGAGCACTGAAGCTTTCTTT
CDR3 protein: CASSLYRAGSTEAFF

D gene: .
V gene: TRBV28
clone size: .
J gene: TRBJ2-2
CDR3 DNA: TGTGCCAGTGGGATCATTAACACCGGGGAGCTGTTTTTT
CDR3 protein: CASGIINTGELFF

D gene: .
V gene: TRBV2
clone size: .
J gene: TRBJ1-6
CDR3 DNA: TGTGCCAGCAGTGAAGAACTAGGTTTTTCACCCCTCCACTTT
CDR3 protein: CASSEELGFSPLHF